This T cell receptor beta chain appears in the sequencing data of a study of blood T cell repertoires in COVID-19. This table comes from immunoSEQ multiplex PCR, and its TCRdb copy is limited to in-frame clones, with some not included. Counted here are 240,000 or so clones, approximately 90% occurring once; the ten biggest clones make up over 0.75%. Living in about two dozen US areas, the participants were between about 18 and 100 years of age. Each participant's cohort was designated according to participant-reported clinical history. The length of the CDR3 is 12 residues. V gave up 3 bases and J gave up 6 bases, with 6 bases separating them. From germline, CDR1 is PRHDT and CDR2 FYEKMQ (reference sequence).

The specimen sequenced was PBMCs or T cells enriched from blood (not recorded which). V usage is TRBV13 and J usage is TRBJ1-5; D is uncertain. The sequence was collected from a man in his fifties or sixties who had been exposed to COVID-19. For the CDR3, the DNA is TGTGCCAGCAGCTTGTATCTTCAGCCCCAGCATTTT. This translates into CASSLYLQPQHF.